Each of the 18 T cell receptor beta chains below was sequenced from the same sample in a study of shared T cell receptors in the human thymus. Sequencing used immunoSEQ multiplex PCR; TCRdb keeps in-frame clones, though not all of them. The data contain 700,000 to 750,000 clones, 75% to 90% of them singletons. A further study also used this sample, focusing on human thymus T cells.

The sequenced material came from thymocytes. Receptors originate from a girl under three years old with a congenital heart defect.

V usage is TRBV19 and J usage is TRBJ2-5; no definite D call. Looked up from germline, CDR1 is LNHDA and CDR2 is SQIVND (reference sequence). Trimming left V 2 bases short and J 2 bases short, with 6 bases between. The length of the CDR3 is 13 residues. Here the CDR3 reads CASSILVQETQYF. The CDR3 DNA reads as TGTGCCAGTAGTATACTCGTGCAAGAGACCCAGTACTTC.

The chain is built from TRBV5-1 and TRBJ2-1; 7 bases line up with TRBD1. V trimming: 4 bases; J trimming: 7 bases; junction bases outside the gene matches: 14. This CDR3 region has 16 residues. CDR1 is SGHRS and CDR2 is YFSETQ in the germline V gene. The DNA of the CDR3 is TGCGCCAGCAGCATGACAGGGTTATGGGAAGTTAATGAGCAGTTCTTC. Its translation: CASSMTGLWEVNEQFF.

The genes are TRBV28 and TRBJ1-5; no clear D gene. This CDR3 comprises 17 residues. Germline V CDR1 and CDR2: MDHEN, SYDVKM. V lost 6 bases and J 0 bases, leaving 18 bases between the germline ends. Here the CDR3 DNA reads TGTGCCAGCAGGCCCACTCCCCTCGAAAATAGCAATCAGCCCCAGCATTTT. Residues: CASRPTPLENSNQPQHF.

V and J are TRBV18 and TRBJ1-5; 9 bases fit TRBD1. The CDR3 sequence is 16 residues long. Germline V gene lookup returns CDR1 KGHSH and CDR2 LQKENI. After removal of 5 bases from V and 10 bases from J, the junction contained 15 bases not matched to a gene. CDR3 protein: CASSCTGGPFRRPQHF. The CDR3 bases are TGTGCCAGCTCATGTACAGGGGGCCCGTTTAGACGCCCCCAGCATTTT.

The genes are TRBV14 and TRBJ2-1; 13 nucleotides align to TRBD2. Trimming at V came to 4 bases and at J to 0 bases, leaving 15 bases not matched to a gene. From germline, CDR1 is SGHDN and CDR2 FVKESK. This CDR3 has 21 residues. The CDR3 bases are TGTGCCAGCAGCCTCGTAAAGAGACTAGCGGGGGGAAGGAGCTCCTACAATGAGCAGTTCTTC. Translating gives CASSLVKRLAGGRSSYNEQFF.

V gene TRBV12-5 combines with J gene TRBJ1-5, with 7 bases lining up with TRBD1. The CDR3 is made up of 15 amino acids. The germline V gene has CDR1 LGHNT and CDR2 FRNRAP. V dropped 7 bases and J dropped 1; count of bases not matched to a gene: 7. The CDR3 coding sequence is TGTGCTAGTGCCAGGGGGGATGTGAGCAATCAGCCCCAGCATTTT. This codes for CASARGDVSNQPQHF.

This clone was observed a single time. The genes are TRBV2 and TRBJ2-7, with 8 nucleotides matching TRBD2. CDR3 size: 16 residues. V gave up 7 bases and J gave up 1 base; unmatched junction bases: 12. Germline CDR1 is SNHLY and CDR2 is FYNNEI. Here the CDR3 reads CASMRGGGLRSYEQYF. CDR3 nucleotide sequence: TGTGCCAGCATGCGGGGCGGGGGGCTACGTTCCTACGAGCAGTACTTC.

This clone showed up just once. This chain's CDR3 is CASSPMDRLTGELFF. The CDR3 region has the DNA TGTGCCAGCAGTCCGATGGACAGACTCACCGGGGAGCTGTTTTTT. The chain couples TRBV27 to TRBJ2-2; maybe TRBD1 (6 bases). There are 15 residues in the CDR3. V lost 5 bases to trimming and J lost 4 bases, with 14 bases between them. The V gene's germline CDR1 is MNHEY and CDR2 SMNVEV (reference sequence).

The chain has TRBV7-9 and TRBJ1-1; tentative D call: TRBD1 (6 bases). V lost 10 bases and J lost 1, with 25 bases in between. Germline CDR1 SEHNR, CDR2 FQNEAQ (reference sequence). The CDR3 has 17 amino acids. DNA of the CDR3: TGTGCCACCATACACAGGGAAAGGGGGGGAGGGAACACTGAAGCTTTCTTT. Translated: CATIHRERGGGNTEAFF.

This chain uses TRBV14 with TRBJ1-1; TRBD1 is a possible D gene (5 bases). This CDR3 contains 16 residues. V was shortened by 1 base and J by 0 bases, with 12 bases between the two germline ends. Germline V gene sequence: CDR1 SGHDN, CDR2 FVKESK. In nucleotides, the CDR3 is TGTGCCAGCAGCCAAGGAGAGGAAGGGGTGAACACTGAAGCTTTCTTT. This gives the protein CASSQGEEGVNTEAFF.

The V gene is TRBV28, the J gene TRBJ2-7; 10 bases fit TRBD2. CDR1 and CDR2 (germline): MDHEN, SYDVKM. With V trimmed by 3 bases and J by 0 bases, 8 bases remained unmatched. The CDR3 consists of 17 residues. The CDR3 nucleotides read TGTGCCAGCAGTTTCCATCAAACTAGCGGGGCCTCCTACGAGCAGTACTTC. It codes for CASSFHQTSGASYEQYF.

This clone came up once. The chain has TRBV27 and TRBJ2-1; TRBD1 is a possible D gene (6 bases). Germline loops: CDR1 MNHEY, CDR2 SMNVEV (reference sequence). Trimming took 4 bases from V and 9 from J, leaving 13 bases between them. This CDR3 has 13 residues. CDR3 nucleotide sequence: TGTGCCAGCAGTTCGGGACACGAGACTGAGCAGTTCTTC. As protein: CASSSGHETEQFF.

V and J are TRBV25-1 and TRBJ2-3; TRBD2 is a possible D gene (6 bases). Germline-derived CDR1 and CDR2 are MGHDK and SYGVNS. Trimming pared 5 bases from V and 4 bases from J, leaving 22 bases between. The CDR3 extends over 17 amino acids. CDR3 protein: CASSLPQGLHGPDTQYF. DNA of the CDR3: TGTGCCAGCAGTTTACCCCAGGGACTCCATGGTCCAGATACGCAGTATTTT.

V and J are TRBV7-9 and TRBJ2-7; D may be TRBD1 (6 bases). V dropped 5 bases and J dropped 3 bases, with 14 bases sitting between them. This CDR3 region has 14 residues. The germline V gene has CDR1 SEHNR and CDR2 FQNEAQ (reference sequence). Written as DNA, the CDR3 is TGTGCCAGCAGCCCGCGGACAGCCTTCTACGAGCAGTACTTC. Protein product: CASSPRTAFYEQYF.

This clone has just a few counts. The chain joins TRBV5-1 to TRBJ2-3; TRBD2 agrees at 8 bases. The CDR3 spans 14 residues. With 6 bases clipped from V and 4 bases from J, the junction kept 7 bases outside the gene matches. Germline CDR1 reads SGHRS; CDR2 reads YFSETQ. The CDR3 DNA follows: TGCGCCAGCAATACAGCGGGGGCCGCAGATACGCAGTATTTT. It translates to CASNTAGAADTQYF.

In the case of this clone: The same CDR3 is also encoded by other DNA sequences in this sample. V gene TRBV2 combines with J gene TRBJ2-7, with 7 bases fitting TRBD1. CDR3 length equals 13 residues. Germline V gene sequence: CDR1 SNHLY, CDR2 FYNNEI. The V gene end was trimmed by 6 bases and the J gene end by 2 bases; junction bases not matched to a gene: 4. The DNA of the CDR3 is TGTGCCAGCAGCCGGGACAGAGCCTACGAGCAGTACTTC. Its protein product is CASSRDRAYEQYF.

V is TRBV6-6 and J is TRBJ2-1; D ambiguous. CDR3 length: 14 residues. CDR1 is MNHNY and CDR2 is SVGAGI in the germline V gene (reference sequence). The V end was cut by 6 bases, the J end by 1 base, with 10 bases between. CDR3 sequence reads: CASRTLGSYNEQFF. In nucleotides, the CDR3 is TGTGCCAGCAGAACCCTCGGGTCCTACAATGAGCAGTTCTTC.

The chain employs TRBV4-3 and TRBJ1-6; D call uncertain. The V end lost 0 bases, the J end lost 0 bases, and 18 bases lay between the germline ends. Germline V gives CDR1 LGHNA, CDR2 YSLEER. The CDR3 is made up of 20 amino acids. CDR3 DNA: TGCGCCAGCAGCCAAGAATGTTATCCCCCCTCGAGCTCCTATAATTCACCCCTCCACTTT. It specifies CASSQECYPPSSSYNSPLHF.